This T cell receptor (beta chain) comes out of a study of pediatric ulcerative colitis. Findings of the study overall: Blood samples from a couple of patients yielded substantially fewer templates and were excluded from blood-rectal overlap analysis. Compared with controls, ulcerative colitis showed greater blood-rectum clone sharing. Acute severe colitis showed lower rectal diversity from clonal expansions.

With regard to this clone: No antigen is known for it.

Sequencing depth was up to 500,000 reads per sample. Data came from immunoSEQ multiplex PCR; TCRdb stores just in-frame clones and leaves some out. The sample holds tens of thousands of clones, 77% seen once. Germline CDR1 reads SGHNT; CDR2 reads YYREEE (reference sequence). This CDR3 is built from 18 residues. The V and J ends lost 4 bases and 1 base, in that order; junction bases with no gene match: 12. The receptor's source is a boy between 10 and 17 years old with moderate ulcerative colitis. The V and J genes are TRBV5-4 and TRBJ2-1; 9 nucleotides match TRBD2. Sample: blood. The CDR3 loop reads CASSQSHSGRESYNEQFF. As DNA, the CDR3 is TGTGCCAGCAGCCAAAGCCATAGCGGGAGAGAATCCTACAATGAGCAGTTCTTC.